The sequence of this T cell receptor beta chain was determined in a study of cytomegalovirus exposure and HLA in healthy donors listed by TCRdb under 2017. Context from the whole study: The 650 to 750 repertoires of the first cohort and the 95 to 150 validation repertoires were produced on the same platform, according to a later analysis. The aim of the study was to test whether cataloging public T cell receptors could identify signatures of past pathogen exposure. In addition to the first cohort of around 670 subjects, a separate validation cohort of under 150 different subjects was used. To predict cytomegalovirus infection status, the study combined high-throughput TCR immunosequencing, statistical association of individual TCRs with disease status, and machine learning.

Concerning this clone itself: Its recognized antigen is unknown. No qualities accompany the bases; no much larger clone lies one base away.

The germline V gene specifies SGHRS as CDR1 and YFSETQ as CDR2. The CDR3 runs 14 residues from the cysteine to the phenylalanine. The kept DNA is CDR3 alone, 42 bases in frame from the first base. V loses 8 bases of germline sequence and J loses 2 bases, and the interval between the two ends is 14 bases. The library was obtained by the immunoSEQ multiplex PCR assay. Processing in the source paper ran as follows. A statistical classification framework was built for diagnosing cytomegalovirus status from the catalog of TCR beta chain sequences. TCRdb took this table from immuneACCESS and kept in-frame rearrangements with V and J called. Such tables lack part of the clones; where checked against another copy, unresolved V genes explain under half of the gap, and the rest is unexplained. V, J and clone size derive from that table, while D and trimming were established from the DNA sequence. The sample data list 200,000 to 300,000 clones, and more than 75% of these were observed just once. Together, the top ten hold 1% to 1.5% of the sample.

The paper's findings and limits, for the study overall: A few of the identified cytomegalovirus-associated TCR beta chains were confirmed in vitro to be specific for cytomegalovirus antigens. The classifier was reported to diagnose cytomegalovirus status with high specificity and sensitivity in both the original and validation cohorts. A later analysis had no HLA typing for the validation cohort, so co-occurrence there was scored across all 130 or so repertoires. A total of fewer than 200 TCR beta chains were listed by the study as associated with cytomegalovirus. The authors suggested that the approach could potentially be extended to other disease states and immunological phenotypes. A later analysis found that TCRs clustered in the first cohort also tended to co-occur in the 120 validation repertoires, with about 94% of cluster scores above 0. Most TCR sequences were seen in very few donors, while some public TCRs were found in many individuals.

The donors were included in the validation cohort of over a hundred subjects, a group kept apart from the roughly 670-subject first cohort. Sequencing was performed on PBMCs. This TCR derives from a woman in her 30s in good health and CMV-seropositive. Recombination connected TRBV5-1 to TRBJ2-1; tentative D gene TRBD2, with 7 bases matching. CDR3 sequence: CASRGRGAYNEQFF. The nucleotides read TGCGCCAGTAGGGGGAGGGGGGCCTACAATGAGCAGTTCTTC.